The 20 T cell receptor beta chains given below trace back to one sample, sequenced in a study of shared clonotypes between healthy human individuals. Clones were sequenced by immunoSEQ multiplex PCR, and TCRdb holds only the in-frame ones, with some missing. The sample has approximately 940,000 clones, approximately 80% seen once. The sequencing sample was made of memory CD4+ T cells sorted from blood. Subset defined: CD45RA-negative fraction. These receptor sequences come from a man in his late teens or twenties in good health.

This rearrangement joins TRBV6-5 to TRBJ1-3; a possible D gene is TRBD1 (5 bases). V lost 2 bases to trimming and J lost 4 bases, with 9 bases between them. The germline V gene encodes CDR1 MNHEY and CDR2 SVGAGI. The length of the CDR3 is 14 residues. CDR3 nucleotide sequence: TGTGCCAGCAGTTACCAAGGGGAGGGAAACACCATATATTTT. This gives the protein CASSYQGEGNTIYF.

Note on this clone: A far bigger clonotype differs at one base, so this is likely a read error. This chain joins TRBV7-8 and TRBJ1-1; unclear D gene. The germline V gene encodes CDR1 SGHVS and CDR2 FQNEAQ. The CDR3 length is 13 residues. The V and J ends lost 1 base and 0 bases respectively, with 3 bases between them. CDR3 in amino acids: CASSLDMNTEAFF. DNA for the CDR3: TGTGCCAGCAGCTTAGACATGAACACTGAAGCTTTCTTT.

The chain combines TRBV7-2 with TRBJ2-7; D remains ambiguous. Trimming took 6 bases from V and 1 from J, leaving 7 bases between them. The CDR3 covers 12 residues. Per germline, CDR1 SGHTA and CDR2 FQGNSA. The CDR3 here is CASRLTSYEQYF. For the CDR3, the DNA is TGTGCCAGCAGGCTAACTTCCTACGAGCAGTACTTC.

The chain carries TRBV19 and TRBJ2-7, with 8 bases fitting TRBD1. This CDR3 is built from 15 residues. V was pared by 1 base and J by 4 bases, with 6 bases of the junction left unmatched. Germline-derived CDR1 and CDR2 are LNHDA and SQIVND (reference sequence). This CDR3 is CASSIGWDRKYEQYF. In DNA form, the CDR3 reads TGTGCCAGTAGTATAGGGTGGGACAGGAAATACGAGCAGTACTTC.

This clone has a single count. This specimen includes other DNA sequences encoding the same CDR3. The gene calls are TRBV30 and TRBJ2-6; TRBD2 matches at 9 bases. V lost 5 bases and J lost 1; bases outside the gene matches: 0. This CDR3 comprises 14 residues. Germline values: CDR1 GTSNPN, CDR2 SVGIG (reference sequence). This CDR3 reads CAWAGGSGANVLTF. CDR3 DNA: TGTGCCTGGGCGGGGGGGTCTGGGGCCAACGTCCTGACTTTC.

The genes are TRBV6-5 and TRBJ1-1; D remains unclear. The CDR3 loop spans 13 amino acids. Germline loops: CDR1 MNHEY, CDR2 SVGAGI. Trimming removed 7 bases from V and 3 bases from J, with 12 bases in between. The CDR3 nucleotides read TGTGCCAGCACAAGATCCGGGGACACTGAAGCTTTCTTT. Its protein is CASTRSGDTEAFF.

There are a few counts of this clone. The chain is built from TRBV6-1 and TRBJ1-6; TRBD1 might be the D (5 bases). The V end lost 2 bases, the J end lost 11 bases, and 10 bases lay between the germline ends. This CDR3 has 13 residues. From germline, CDR1 is MNHNS and CDR2 SASEGT. CDR3 bases: TGTGCCAGCAGTGAATTTCCGGGACCACCCCTCCACTTT. Encoded protein: CASSEFPGPPLHF.

There are a few counts of this clone. The same CDR3 also results from other DNA sequences found in this sample. The V call is TRBV7-9, the J call TRBJ1-4, with D tentatively TRBD1 (5 bases). The CDR3 is 14 residues long. Trimming pared 3 bases from V and 1 base from J, leaving 6 bases between. Germline V gene lookup returns CDR1 SEHNR and CDR2 FQNEAQ (reference sequence). The CDR3 DNA reads as TGTGCCAGCAGCTTTGGGGGAACTAATGAAAAACTGTTTTTT. This codes for CASSFGGTNEKLFF.

On this clone: Other DNA sequences in this sample translate to the same CDR3. CDR3: CASSLSGTDNYGYTF. The CDR3 coding sequence is TGTGCCAGCAGCTTAAGCGGGACCGATAACTATGGCTACACCTTC. The rearrangement uses TRBV7-3 and TRBJ1-2; tentative D call: TRBD1 (5 bases). Deletions cut 1 base from V and 1 base from J, with 10 bases between. This CDR3 has 15 residues. CDR1 is SGHTA and CDR2 is FQGTGA in the germline V gene.

This rearrangement joins TRBV28 to TRBJ1-5; D possibly corresponds to TRBD1 (5 bases). Between the trimmed V and J ends, which lost 4 bases and 6 bases, there was a span of 19 bases. Germline V gene lookup returns CDR1 MDHEN and CDR2 SYDVKM. This CDR3 comprises 16 residues. CDR3 bases: TGTGCCAGCAGTTCCGGGACGCCAAAGCCTCGTCAGCCCCAGCATTTT. Amino acid sequence: CASSSGTPKPRQPQHF.

V gene TRBV2 combines with J gene TRBJ1-4, with a tentative D call TRBD1 (5 bases). The ends were cut back, 4 bases at V and 11 bases at J, with 20 bases in the middle. The V gene's germline CDR1 is SNHLY and CDR2 FYNNEI. The CDR3 consists of 15 residues. This CDR3 reads CASSGGGGFLKKLFF. CDR3 DNA: TGTGCCAGCAGTGGCGGGGGAGGGTTCTTGAAGAAACTGTTTTTT.

The table lists this clone with a few counts. The chain links TRBV9 to TRBJ1-1, with D unclear. This CDR3 is built from 14 residues. The germline V gene has CDR1 SGDLS and CDR2 YYNGEE. V was clipped by 4 bases and J by 1 base, with 11 bases between them. CDR3 DNA sequence: TGTGCCAGCAGCTTCGAGTCGGGGAACACTGAAGCTTTCTTT. As protein: CASSFESGNTEAFF. Complete variable domain (other parts from reference TRBV9 and TRBJ1-1): DSGVTQTPKHLITATGQRVTLRCSPRSGDLSVYWYQQSLDQGLQFLIQYYNGEERAKGNILERFSAQQFPDLHSELNLSSLELGDSALYFCASSFESGNTEAFFGQGTRLTVV.

This clone was observed a handful of times. The chain uses TRBV10-1 and TRBJ1-1, with 7 bases identical to TRBD1. The junction had 6 bases not matched to a gene; V was cut back by 5 bases and J by 3 bases. Germline loops: CDR1 WNHNN, CDR2 SYGVQD (reference sequence). The CDR3 is 14 amino acids. The CDR3 DNA reads as TGCGCCAGCAGTTTGGACAGGTTTGACACTGAAGCTTTCTTT. Its translation: CASSLDRFDTEAFF.

The chain is built from TRBV10-3 and TRBJ1-5; no reliable D call. The CDR3 spans 14 residues. The ends were cut back, 5 bases at V and 5 bases at J, with 13 bases in the middle. The germline CDR1 and CDR2 sequences are ENHRY and SYGVKD. The CDR3 here is CAISQRVGDQPQHF. Written as DNA, the CDR3 is TGTGCCATCAGTCAGAGGGTCGGGGATCAGCCCCAGCATTTT.

This chain joins TRBV28 and TRBJ1-4, with 7 positions matching TRBD1. Germline V gene lookup returns CDR1 MDHEN and CDR2 SYDVKM. This CDR3 is 18 amino acids long. V dropped 8 bases and J dropped 6; count of bases not matched to a gene: 21. The CDR3 DNA is TGTGCCAGCGGGGCGGTACGAATAGGGGGCATTCGTTATGAAAAACTGTTTTTT. It yields the protein CASGAVRIGGIRYEKLFF.

The chain has TRBV14 and TRBJ1-1, with TRBD1 matching over 8 bases. V dropped 5 bases and J dropped 4; count of bases not matched to a gene: 6. The CDR3 covers 14 residues. Germline V gene data show CDR1 as SGHDN and CDR2 as FVKESK. The CDR3 nucleotides are TGTGCCAGCAGCGTCCAGGGGGCGGGCACTGAAGCTTTCTTT. Translating gives CASSVQGAGTEAFF.

This chain links TRBV4-2 with TRBJ1-5; 9 positions match TRBD1. This CDR3 spans 16 amino acids. The V segment lost 0 bases and the J segment 7 bases; nucleotides outside the gene matches: 7. Germline values: CDR1 LGHNA, CDR2 YNFKEQ. The CDR3 region has the DNA TGTGCCAGCAGCCAAGACTTAACAGGGGGCCGGCAGCCCCAGCATTTT. Translating gives CASSQDLTGGRQPQHF.

V is TRBV30 and J is TRBJ2-3, with 8 positions matching TRBD2. The CDR3 is 14 residues long. The V and J ends lost 5 bases and 4 bases, in that order; junction bases with no gene match: 8. Germline CDR1 GTSNPN, CDR2 SVGIG (reference sequence). The CDR3 reads CAWCPGGPSDTQYF. CDR3 DNA: TGTGCCTGGTGCCCGGGGGGGCCATCAGATACGCAGTATTTT.

The gene calls are TRBV5-4 and TRBJ1-6; TRBD1 aligns across 9 bases. Per the germline V gene, CDR1 is SGHNT and CDR2 is YYREEE (reference sequence). There are 16 residues in the CDR3. J gave up 7 bases and V 3 bases, and 8 bases lay outside the gene matches. The CDR3 loop reads CASSSDPGQGNSPLHF. CDR3 DNA: TGTGCCAGCAGCTCGGATCCCGGACAGGGGAATTCACCCCTCCACTTT. The full variable domain, its missing parts supplied by reference TRBV5-4 and TRBJ1-6, is ETGVTQSPTHLIKTRGQQVTLRCSSQSGHNTVSWYQQALGQGPQFIFQYYREEENGRGNFPPRFSGLQFPNYSSELNVNALELDDSALYLCASSSDPGQGNSPLHFGNGTRLTVT.

This clone showed up just a few times. The genes are TRBV7-8 and TRBJ1-6; unclear D gene. The ends were cut back, 2 bases at V and 6 bases at J, with 11 bases in the middle. Germline V lookup: CDR1 SGHVS, CDR2 FQNEAQ. The CDR3 runs 15 residues. This CDR3 is CASSLRSGANSPLHF. CDR3 DNA sequence: TGTGCCAGCAGCTTAAGGTCAGGCGCTAATTCACCCCTCCACTTT. The full variable domain, in which reference TRBV7-8 and TRBJ1-6 provide the parts outside the CDR3, is GAGVSQSPRYKVAKRGQDVALRCDPISGHVSLFWYQQALGQGPEFLTYFQNEAQLDKSGLPSDRFFAERPEGSVSTLKIQRTQQEDSAVYLCASSLRSGANSPLHFGNGTRLTVT.